This T cell receptor (beta chain) was captured by sequencing in a study of vaccination and CD4 T cells after COVID-19. Study-level background: Timing of post-vaccine sample collection was a median about 72 days after dose two, with a range of 14 to 241. For control cultures, the treatment was a CEFX pool, an HIV-1 Nef pool, or no peptide.

The treatment: approximately nine-day PBMC culture with coronavirus spike peptide pools or control peptides (ViraFEST assay). Positive PCR tests dated from March to December 2020, predating US Alpha, Beta and Delta variants. The CDR3 length is 17 residues. Sequencing of DNA taken from cultured CD4+ T cells relied on the Oncomine TCR Beta short-read assay. TCRdb called the PCR reads again in MiXCR, with one record for every CDR3 protein. The profile covers about 11,000 distinct CDR3 sequences, with 69% appearing a single time and 10% taken by the ten largest. To note about this clonotype: Its antigen is undetermined.

The sample was CD4+ T cells from blood, cultured in vitro. This TCR was sampled from a human donor who had recovered from COVID-19. The chain carries TRBV21-1 and TRBJ2-5; TRBD2 was called by the table and not checked on the DNA. TRBV21-1 is marked as a pseudogene. The CDR3: CASSKHSGTSVQETQYF. CDR3 bases: TGTGCCAGCAGCAAACATTCCGGGACTAGCGTCCAAGAGACCCAGTACTTC.